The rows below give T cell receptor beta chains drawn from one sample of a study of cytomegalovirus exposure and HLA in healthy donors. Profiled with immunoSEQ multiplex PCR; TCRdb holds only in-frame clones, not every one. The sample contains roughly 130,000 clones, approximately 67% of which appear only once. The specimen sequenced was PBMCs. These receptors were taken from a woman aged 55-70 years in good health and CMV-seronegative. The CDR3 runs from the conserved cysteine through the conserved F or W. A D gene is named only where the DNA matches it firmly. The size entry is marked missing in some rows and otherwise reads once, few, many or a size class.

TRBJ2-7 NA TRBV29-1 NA CSVEGTAHGSEQYF TGCAGCGTTGAAGGGACAGCACACGGTTCGGAGCAGTACTTC
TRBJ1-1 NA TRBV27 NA CASSSHSRRQSEAFF TGTGCCAGCAGTTCCCACAGCCGTCGGCAATCTGAAGCTTTCTTT
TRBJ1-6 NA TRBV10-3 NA CASGGLGSPLHF TGTGCCAGCGGGGGTTTAGGGTCACCCCTCCACTTT
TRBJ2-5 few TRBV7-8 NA CASSLGAGRNQETQYF TGTGCCAGCAGCTTAGGGGCGGGGCGGAATCAAGAGACCCAGTACTTC
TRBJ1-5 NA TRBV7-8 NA CASSNRVDSNQPQHF TGTGCCAGCAGCAACAGGGTTGATAGCAATCAGCCCCAGCATTTT
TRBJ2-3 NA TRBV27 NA CASSPSTSSTDTQYF TGTGCCAGCAGTCCCAGCACTAGTAGCACAGATACGCAGTATTTT
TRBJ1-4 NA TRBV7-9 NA CSSSLIRSNEKLFF TGTTCCAGCAGCTTAATACGGAGTAATGAAAAACTGTTTTTT
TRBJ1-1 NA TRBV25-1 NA CASSDRYEAFF TGTGCCAGCAGTGACCGCTATGAAGCTTTCTTT
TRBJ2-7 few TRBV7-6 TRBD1 CASSLAPGLGTGASYEQYF TGTGCCAGCAGCTTAGCCCCTGGCCTCGGGACAGGTGCTTCCTACGAGCAGTACTTC
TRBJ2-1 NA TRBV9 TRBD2 CASSLTGGGLAAYNEQFF TGTGCCAGCAGCTTAACCGGGGGGGGACTAGCGGCCTACAATGAGCAGTTCTTC
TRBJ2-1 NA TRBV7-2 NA CASSYRGGEQFF TGTGCCAGCAGCTACAGGGGGGGTGAGCAGTTCTTC
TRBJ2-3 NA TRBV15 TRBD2 CATSRGASGRAGTQYF TGTGCCACCAGCAGAGGGGCTAGCGGGAGAGCGGGTACGCAGTATTTT
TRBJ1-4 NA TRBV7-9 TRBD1 CASSLRQGVGEKLFF TGTGCCAGCAGCCTCCGACAGGGGGTAGGCGAAAAACTGTTTTTT
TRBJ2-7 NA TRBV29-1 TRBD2 CSARTSGGGFEQYF TGCAGCGCAAGGACTAGCGGGGGGGGGTTCGAGCAGTACTTC
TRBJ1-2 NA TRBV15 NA CATSRADLGNGYTF TGTGCCACCAGCCGGGCTGACCTCGGGAATGGCTACACCTTC
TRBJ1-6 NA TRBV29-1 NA CSVGEGRWNSPLHF TGCAGCGTTGGGGAGGGTAGGTGGAATTCACCCCTCCACTTT
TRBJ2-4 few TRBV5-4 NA CASSSGQSQNIQYF TGTGCCAGCAGCTCCGGACAGTCCCAAAACATTCAGTACTTC
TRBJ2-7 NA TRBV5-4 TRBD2 CASSTLLAGVNEQYF TGTGCCAGCAGCACCCTACTAGCGGGAGTCAACGAGCAGTACTTC
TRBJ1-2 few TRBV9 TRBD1 CASSSRQGWYGYTF TGTGCCAGCAGCTCCCGACAGGGGTGGTATGGCTACACCTTC
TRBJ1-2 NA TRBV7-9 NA CASSFRPSGDPNYGYTF TGTGCCAGCAGCTTTAGGCCATCAGGGGACCCTAACTATGGCTACACCTTC
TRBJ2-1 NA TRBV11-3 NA CASSSNRVENEQFF TGTGCCAGCAGCAGTAACAGGGTCGAAAATGAGCAGTTCTTC
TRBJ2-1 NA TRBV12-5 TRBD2 CASGPPGGNEQFF TGTGCTAGTGGTCCCCCGGGAGGCAATGAGCAGTTCTTC
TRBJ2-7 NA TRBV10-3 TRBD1 CAISGQGAEKGSGQYF TGTGCCATCAGTGGACAGGGGGCGGAAAAGGGATCGGGGCAGTACTTC
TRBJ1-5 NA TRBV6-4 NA CASSIASGGNQPQHF TGTGCCAGCAGCATAGCCTCAGGGGGCAATCAGCCCCAGCATTTT
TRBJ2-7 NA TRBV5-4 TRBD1 CASSFGTGSYEQYF TGTGCCAGCAGCTTTGGGACAGGTTCCTACGAGCAGTACTTC
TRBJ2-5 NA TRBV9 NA CASSGHRDWETQYF TGTGCCAGCAGCGGACACCGGGACTGGGAGACCCAGTACTTC
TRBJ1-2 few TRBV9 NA CASSVVGLEGGYTF TGTGCCAGCAGCGTAGTAGGGCTTGAGGGTGGCTACACCTTC
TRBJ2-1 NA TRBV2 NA CASSEEGWGLADYNEQFF TGTGCCAGCAGTGAAGAGGGCTGGGGGCTAGCGGATTACAATGAGCAGTTCTTC
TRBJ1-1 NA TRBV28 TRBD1 CASSLLQGDTEAFF TGTGCCAGCAGTTTATTACAGGGGGACACTGAAGCTTTCTTT
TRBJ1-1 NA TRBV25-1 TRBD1 CASSLPGQGTEAFF TGTGCCAGCAGCTTACCGGGACAGGGGACTGAAGCTTTCTTT
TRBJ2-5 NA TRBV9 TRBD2 CASSSTSGGGKAETQYF TGTGCCAGCAGCTCGACTAGCGGGGGGGGTAAGGCTGAGACCCAGTACTTC
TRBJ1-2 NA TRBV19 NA CASSDPGLYGYTF TGTGCCAGTAGTGATCCAGGGCTCTATGGCTACACCTTC
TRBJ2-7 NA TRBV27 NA CASKAWAGPPEQYF TGTGCCAGCAAGGCCTGGGCGGGGCCCCCCGAGCAGTACTTC
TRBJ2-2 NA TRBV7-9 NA CSSSLARGNTGELFF TGTTCCAGCAGCTTAGCCAGGGGAAACACCGGGGAGCTGTTTTTT
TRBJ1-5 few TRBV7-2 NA CASSQGGAGNQPQHF TGTGCCAGCAGCCAAGGGGGGGCAGGCAATCAGCCCCAGCATTTT
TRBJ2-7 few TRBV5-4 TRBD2 CASSLGGLAGAYEQYF TGTGCCAGCAGCTTGGGTGGACTAGCGGGGGCCTACGAGCAGTACTTC
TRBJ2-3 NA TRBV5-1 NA CASTPGLTDTQYF TGCGCCAGCACCCCCGGTCTGACAGATACGCAGTATTTT
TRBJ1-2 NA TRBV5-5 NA CASSLRGGGVEYTF TGTGCCAGCAGCTTGAGAGGGGGTGGGGTCGAGTACACCTTC
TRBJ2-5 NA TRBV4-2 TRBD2 CASSQGTSGGAGETQYF TGTGCCAGCAGCCAGGGGACTAGCGGGGGGGCAGGAGAGACCCAGTACTTC
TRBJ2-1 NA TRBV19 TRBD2 CASSFLTGGNEQFF TGTGCCAGTAGTTTCCTCACGGGGGGTAATGAGCAGTTCTTC
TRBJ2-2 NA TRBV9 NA CASSVGGGGKPGELFF TGTGCCAGCAGCGTAGGCGGAGGGGGCAAGCCCGGGGAGCTGTTTTTT
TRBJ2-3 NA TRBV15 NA CATSRDLGTSTDTQYF TGTGCCACCAGCAGAGATCTGGGGACTAGCACAGATACGCAGTATTTT
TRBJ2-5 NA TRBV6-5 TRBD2 CASSREGGGLGTQYF TGTGCCAGCTCTAGGGAGGGCGGGGGGTTGGGGACCCAGTACTTC
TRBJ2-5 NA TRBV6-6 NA CASSYRVSETQYF TGTGCCAGCAGTTATCGGGTTTCGGAGACCCAGTACTTC
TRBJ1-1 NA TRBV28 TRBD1 CASSRQGRNTEAFF TGTGCCAGCAGTCGACAGGGGAGGAACACTGAAGCTTTCTTT
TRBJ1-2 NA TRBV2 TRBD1 CASSVDREYGYTF TGTGCCAGCAGTGTTGACAGGGAATATGGCTACACCTTC
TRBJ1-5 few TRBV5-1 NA CASSFLPQGPQHF TGCGCCAGCAGCTTCCTACCACAGGGTCCCCAGCATTTT
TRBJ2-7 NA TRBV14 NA CASSQIGEQYF TGTGCCAGCAGCCAAATCGGCGAGCAGTACTTC
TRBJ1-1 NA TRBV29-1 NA CSVEGGPDTEAFF TGCAGCGTTGAAGGGGGGCCGGACACTGAAGCTTTCTTT
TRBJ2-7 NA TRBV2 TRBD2 CASTERGSRTYEQYF TGTGCTAGCACTGAACGCGGGAGCCGGACCTACGAGCAGTACTTC
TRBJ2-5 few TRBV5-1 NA CASSSGTSKETQYF TGCGCCAGCAGCTCCGGGACTTCAAAAGAGACCCAGTACTTC
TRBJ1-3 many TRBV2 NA CASSTLYPGSGNTIYF TGTGCCAGCAGCACACTATACCCGGGGTCCGGAAACACCATATATTTT
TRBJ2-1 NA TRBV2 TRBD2 CASSGRTSGSSNEQFF TGTGCCAGCAGTGGGAGGACTAGCGGGAGTTCAAATGAGCAGTTCTTC
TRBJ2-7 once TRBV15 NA CATAQGLGYEQYF TGTGCCACCGCTCAGGGGTTGGGCTACGAGCAGTACTTC
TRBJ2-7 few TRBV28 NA CASSKGGSFSYEQYF TGTGCCAGCAGTAAGGGCGGGTCCTTCTCCTACGAGCAGTACTTC
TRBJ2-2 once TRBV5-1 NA CASSRQPGAGGELFF TGCGCCAGCAGCCGACAGCCAGGGGCAGGCGGGGAGCTGTTTTTT